The 21 T cell receptor beta chains below were found in one sample sequenced in a study of vaccination effects on CD4 cells after COVID-19. TCRdb keeps only in-frame clones here, not all; method: immunoSEQ multiplex PCR. The data hold about 17,000 clones, with over 60% observed a single time. Their target antigens are unknown. Sequencing in the ViraFEST assay came after antigen-specific CD4+ T cells had been expanded with viral peptide pools, which were used to stimulate PBMC. Researchers isolated CD4+ T cells once ten to eleven days of culture had elapsed. This person caught SARS-CoV-2 sometime from March to December 2020, and PCR testing confirmed the infection. Two doses of either BNT162b2 or mRNA-1273 were given to each participant. Source: CD4+ T cells from PBMCs cultured with SARS-CoV-2 spike peptides, taken after COVID-19 vaccination. The receptors originated from a human donor who had a prior SARS-CoV-2 infection.

This clone came up once. J is TRBJ1-5 and V is TRBV7-6, with D possibly TRBD1 on 6 matching bases. The V end was cut by 5 bases, the J end by 7 bases, with 18 bases between. CDR3 length: 15 amino acids. From germline, CDR1 is SGHVS and CDR2 FNYEAQ. The CDR3 sequence: CASSLTSGVLQPQHF. The CDR3 coding sequence is TGTGCCAGCAGCCTCACCTCAGGGGTTCTGCAGCCCCAGCATTTT.

The chain couples TRBV5-1 to TRBJ1-6; a possible D gene is TRBD1 (6 bases). V lost 2 bases and J lost 14, with 20 bases in between. The CDR3 has 15 residues. Germline CDR1 SGHRS, CDR2 YFSETQ. CDR3 sequence reads: CASSLTGSSSGALHF. CDR3 DNA: TGCGCCAGCAGCTTAACAGGGTCCTCCTCTGGGGCCCTCCACTTT.

The chain employs TRBV19 and TRBJ1-1; 7 bases agree with TRBD1. The germline CDR1 and CDR2 sequences are LNHDA and SQIVND (reference sequence). This CDR3 is 14 amino acids long. Trimming cost V 3 bases and J 5 bases; bases outside gene matches: 6. The CDR3 is CASSIRGGGTEAFF. The CDR3 DNA is TGTGCCAGTAGTATCAGAGGGGGCGGGACTGAAGCTTTCTTT.

V gene TRBV11-2 combines with J gene TRBJ2-7, with TRBD1 as a possible D gene (6 bases). Trimming took 5 bases from V and 1 from J, leaving 12 bases between them. CDR1 and CDR2 (germline): SGHAT, FQNNGV. This CDR3 comprises 14 residues. CDR3 coding DNA: TGTGCCAGCAGCCACCCGGGACAATCCTACGAGCAGTACTTC. Amino acids: CASSHPGQSYEQYF.

The gene calls are TRBV28 and TRBJ1-5; no definite D call. Trimming removed 7 bases at V and 2 bases at J, with 6 bases between. CDR3 size: 12 residues. Looked up from germline, CDR1 is MDHEN and CDR2 is SYDVKM. CDR3 bases: TGTGCCAGCAAAGAAGGCAATCAGCCCCAGCATTTT. Amino acid sequence: CASKEGNQPQHF.

The rearrangement joins TRBV2 to TRBJ2-7, with TRBD1 identical over 11 bases. Losses at the gene ends were 6 bases for V and 9 bases for J; bases not matched to a gene: 10. Germline V lookup: CDR1 SNHLY, CDR2 FYNNEI. This CDR3 has 14 amino acids. CDR3 sequence (DNA): TGTGCCAGCAGGCCACTATCGGACAGGGGGCGGCAGTACTTC. This gives the protein CASRPLSDRGRQYF.

The chain recombines TRBV15 with TRBJ1-6; D is undetermined. The CDR3 is 15 amino acids. Germline V lookup: CDR1 LNHNV, CDR2 YYDKDF (reference sequence). Trimming took 1 base from V and 5 from J, leaving 9 bases between them. CDR3 DNA: TGTGCCACCAGCAGAGTACCAGTCAATAATTCACCCCTCCACTTT. It specifies CATSRVPVNNSPLHF.

The sample holds a few counts of this clone. Distinct nucleotide sequences in the sample also encode this CDR3. The chain has TRBV2 and TRBJ2-7; the match to TRBD1 covers 7 bases. J lost 2 bases, V lost 5 bases, and 3 bases had no gene match. Germline V gene sequence: CDR1 SNHLY, CDR2 FYNNEI. The CDR3 has 13 residues. CDR3 sequence (DNA): TGTGCCAGCAGTAGGGACAGAACCTACGAGCAGTACTTC. It is translated as CASSRDRTYEQYF.

This clone has only one observation. CDR3 residues: CASSLGLKETQYF. The CDR3 bases are TGTGCCAGCAGCCTGGGACTTAAAGAGACCCAGTACTTC. The chain joins TRBV11-1 to TRBJ2-5; tentatively, D is TRBD2 (6 bases). The CDR3 extends over 13 amino acids. The germline gives CDR1 SGHAT, CDR2 FQDESV (reference sequence). V lost 5 bases to trimming and J lost 3 bases, with 10 bases between them.

The chain carries TRBV4-2 and TRBJ2-5; 10 bases align to TRBD2. Losses at the gene ends were 0 bases for V and 5 bases for J; bases not matched to a gene: 12. From germline, CDR1 is LGHNA and CDR2 YNFKEQ. This CDR3 has 18 amino acids. CDR3 sequence (DNA): TGTGCCAGCAGCCAAGAATATCGGCTAGCGGGAGTAAGGGAGACCCAGTACTTC. The encoded protein is CASSQEYRLAGVRETQYF.

This rearrangement joins TRBV4-2 to TRBJ2-3; 10 bases match TRBD1. CDR1 LGHNA and CDR2 YNFKEQ come from the germline V gene. The CDR3 has 15 amino acids. Trimming cost V 4 bases and J 5 bases; bases outside gene matches: 6. CDR3 sequence reads: CASSRRQGAEDTQYF. Written as DNA, the CDR3 is TGTGCCAGCAGCCGCAGACAGGGGGCGGAAGATACGCAGTATTTT.

This clone has a handful of counts. The V gene is TRBV18, the J gene TRBJ2-2; 13 bases fit TRBD2. This CDR3 is 17 amino acids long. V gave up 3 bases and J gave up 4 bases; unmatched junction bases: 5. In germline, CDR1 is KGHSH, CDR2 LQKENI. The CDR3 loop reads CASSPSGTSGVTGELFF. CDR3 DNA sequence: TGTGCCAGCTCACCGTCCGGGACTAGCGGGGTCACCGGGGAGCTGTTTTTT.

This clone was observed a single time. The genes are TRBV5-1 and TRBJ2-4; TRBD2 might be the D (6 bases). This CDR3 comprises 13 residues. Trimming left V 0 bases short and J 8 bases short, with 9 bases between. CDR1 is SGHRS and CDR2 is YFSETQ in the germline V gene. CDR3 DNA: TGCGCCAGCAGCTTGGCCAGGGAGGACATTCAGTACTTC. Translated, it gives CASSLAREDIQYF.

This rearrangement joins TRBV5-1 to TRBJ2-3; 10 bases are a match to TRBD2. Germline lookup yields CDR1 SGHRS and CDR2 YFSETQ. There are 17 residues in the CDR3. V lost 0 bases to trimming and J lost 11 bases; unmatched junction nucleotides: 15. The CDR3 nucleotides read TGCGCCAGCAGCTTGGAGGTTAGCGGGGGGACATACGGGTGGCAGTATTTT. It specifies CASSLEVSGGTYGWQYF. Full variable domain (missing parts from reference TRBV5-1 and TRBJ2-3): KAGVTQTPRYLIKTRGQQVTLSCSPISGHRSVSWYQQTPGQGLQFLFEYFSETQRNKGNFPGRFSGRQFSNSRSEMNVSTLELGDSALYLCASSLEVSGGTYGWQYFGPGTRLTVL.

The chain uses TRBV6-1 and TRBJ1-6; D call uncertain. This CDR3 comprises 17 residues. Germline lookup yields CDR1 MNHNS and CDR2 SASEGT. The V gene lost 4 bases and the J gene lost 0 bases, with 13 bases spanning the gap. In DNA form, the CDR3 reads TGTGCCAGCAGTGTCGGCTCCACTAGCTCCTATAATTCACCCCTCCACTTT. This gives the protein CASSVGSTSSYNSPLHF.

CDR3 bases: TGTGCCAGCAGCCCGAGGGCCGGGGGCGTGAGGGTTACAGATACGCAGTATTTT. It translates to CASSPRAGGVRVTDTQYF. The chain carries TRBV11-2 and TRBJ2-3; possibly TRBD1 or TRBD2 for D (6 bases each). The V end lost 5 bases, the J end lost 3 bases, and 24 bases lay between the germline ends. This CDR3 is built from 18 residues. Germline V gene data show CDR1 as SGHAT and CDR2 as FQNNGV.

The chain couples TRBV5-1 to TRBJ2-5; D is uncertain. V was clipped by 2 bases and J by 0 bases, with 5 bases between them. Germline lookup yields CDR1 SGHRS and CDR2 YFSETQ. This CDR3 contains 13 residues. The CDR3 spells CASSFGNQETQYF. The CDR3 region has the DNA TGCGCCAGCAGCTTCGGTAACCAAGAGACCCAGTACTTC.

CDR3: CASSPSGTSGRTELFF. The CDR3 DNA reads TGTGCCAGCAGCCCCTCCGGGACTAGCGGGAGGACGGAGCTGTTTTTT. This rearrangement joins TRBV4-2 to TRBJ2-2; 15 bases line up with TRBD2. CDR1 is LGHNA and CDR2 is YNFKEQ in the germline V gene. The CDR3 totals 16 residues. V lost 4 bases to trimming and J lost 10 bases; unmatched junction nucleotides: 7.

The chain has TRBV7-8 and TRBJ2-3; no clear D gene. From germline, CDR1 is SGHVS and CDR2 FQNEAQ. The CDR3 is made up of 15 amino acids. V gave up 1 base and J gave up 0 bases, with 8 bases separating them. In DNA, the CDR3 is TGTGCCAGCAGCTTAGTCTTCGGGAGCACAGATACGCAGTATTTT. It is translated as CASSLVFGSTDTQYF.

The rearrangement joins TRBV13 to TRBJ2-3; D is perhaps TRBD2 (5 bases). The CDR3 is 12 amino acids. Trimming removed 5 bases at V and 15 bases at J, with 18 bases between. Germline V gene sequence: CDR1 PRHDT, CDR2 FYEKMQ (reference sequence). CDR3 sequence reads: CASSIVRTRVYF. CDR3 DNA: TGTGCCAGCAGCATAGTCCGGACTCGTGTATATTTT. The variable domain in full, with the rest retrieved from reference TRBV13 and TRBJ2-3, is AAGVIQSPRHLIKEKRETATLKCYPIPRHDTVYWYQQGPGQDPQFLISFYEKMQSDKGSIPDRFSAQQFSDYHSELNMSSLELGDSALYFCASSIVRTRVYFGPGTRLTVL.

This clone was seen more than once but under ten times. V and J are TRBV5-5 and TRBJ2-2; D unclear. Germline V gives CDR1 SGHKS, CDR2 YYEKEE (reference sequence). V dropped 0 bases and J dropped 4 bases, with 7 bases sitting between them. The CDR3 has 14 residues. For the CDR3, the DNA is TGTGCCAGCAGCTTGGCTCCGGTCACCGGGGAGCTGTTTTTT. Translation gives CASSLAPVTGELFF.